This T cell receptor (beta chain) originates from a study of T cell responses to AZD1222 COVID-19 vaccine. Study details: Second doses were pooled across both intervals (about 4 or about 12 weeks). Points from the study as a whole: Among the donors, most were white British and more were female, and clonal diversity was possibly underestimated. The repertoires were collected only after the peak T cell response. Vaccine-associated CD4 TCRs spanned spike, dominant at 160-218 and 743-854.

Data came from immunoSEQ multiplex PCR; TCRdb stores just in-frame clones and leaves some out. The sample records approximately 71,000 clones, 80% being singletons. On this clone itself: What it binds is not known.

This CDR3 has 14 residues. The germline V gene encodes CDR1 SGHRS and CDR2 YFSETQ. V was trimmed by 2 bases and J by 7 bases, leaving 15 bases between them. The receptor comes from an adult in good health. The sequencing used peripheral blood, collected on day 0 of AZD1222 vaccination. V gene TRBV5-1 combines with J gene TRBJ1-2; the D is unclear. CDR3 nucleotides: TGCGCCAGCAGCTTATCCGGGCCGCGAGCTGGCTACACCTTC. The encoded protein is CASSLSGPRAGYTF.